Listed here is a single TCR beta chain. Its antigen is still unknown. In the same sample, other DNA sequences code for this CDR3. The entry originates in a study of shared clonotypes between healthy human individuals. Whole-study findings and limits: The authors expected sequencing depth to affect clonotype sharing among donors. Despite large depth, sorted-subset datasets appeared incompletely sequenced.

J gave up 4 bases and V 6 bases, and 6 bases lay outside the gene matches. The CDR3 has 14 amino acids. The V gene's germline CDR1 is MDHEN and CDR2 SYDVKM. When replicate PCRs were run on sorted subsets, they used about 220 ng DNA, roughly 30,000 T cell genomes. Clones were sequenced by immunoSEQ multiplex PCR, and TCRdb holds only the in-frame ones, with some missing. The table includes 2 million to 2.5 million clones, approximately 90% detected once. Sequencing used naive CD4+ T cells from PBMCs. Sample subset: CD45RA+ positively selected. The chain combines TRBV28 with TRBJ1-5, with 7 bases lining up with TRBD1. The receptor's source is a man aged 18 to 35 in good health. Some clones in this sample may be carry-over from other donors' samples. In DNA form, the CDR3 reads TGTGCCAGCAGAGCCGGGACAGCTAATCAGCCCCAGCATTTT. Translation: CASRAGTANQPQHF.